This T cell receptor (beta chain) was found in a study of PD-1 blockade in classical Hodgkin lymphoma. Whole-study results and caveats: Prior to therapy, complete responders displayed diversity much like that of newly diagnosed patients.

Every single patient, without exception, relapsed after autologous stem cell transplantation, and brentuximab vedotin exposure varied. Trimming left V 5 bases short and J 3 bases short, with 15 bases between. The CDR3 extends over 14 amino acids. Germline V gene lookup returns CDR1 SGHRS and CDR2 YFSETQ. Comment on this clone: Antigen unknown.

Measured with immunoSEQ multiplex PCR; TCRdb has only the in-frame clones, and not every one. The sample lists roughly 56,000 clones, 88% occurring once. This material consisted of peripheral blood mononuclear cells (PBMCs), taken before the second cycle of nivolumab. This sequence joins TRBV5-1 and TRBJ2-7; perhaps TRBD1 as D (5 bases). The TCR originated in a human donor with classical Hodgkin lymphoma. The CDR3 region is CASRNLGHVYEQYF. The CDR3 DNA is TGCGCCAGCAGGAATCTAGGACACGTCTACGAGCAGTACTTC.